This T cell receptor beta chain was identified during a study of cytomegalovirus exposure and HLA in healthy donors (TCRdb year 2017). A note on the overall study: In an earlier analysis of roughly 590 of the donors, 276 Gb of sequence data and 100 million or so unique TCR beta sequences from about 180 million T cells were reported. Rather than using new phenotypic data, the later analysis identified candidate immune exposures from TCR beta sequences and from how often those sequences occurred across donors. High-throughput TCR immunosequencing, statistical association of individual TCRs with disease status, and machine learning were combined to predict cytomegalovirus infection status. To study patterns of TCR occurrence, a later analysis re-analyzed previously published TCR beta repertoires from 600 to 750 donors and added high-resolution HLA genotyping. The study used immunosequencing to profile the T cell repertoires of 666 subjects and linked those repertoires to cytomegalovirus serostatus. HLA typing included class I and class II loci at four-digit resolution. All discovery cohort repertoires had been generated on a single sequencing platform. To decide whether each TCR beta V gene segment behaved as functional or pseudogenic, an earlier analysis of some 600 of the donors relied on high-throughput TCR beta sequencing. The aim of the study was to test whether cataloging public T cell receptors could identify signatures of past pathogen exposure. About 320 gigabases of sequencing data and approximately 93 million unique TCR sequences were included in an early release covering roughly 600 HLA-typed donors. Because of strong linkage in the cohort, four or five DR-DQ haplotypes were treated as single units for association and clustering. A later genetic analysis took genome-wide SNP genotypes for about 55% of the 666 donors and used that subset as a discovery cohort. Among 350 to 400 genotyped donors of the cohort, an average of around 240,000 unique TCR beta nucleotide sequences were sequenced per donor, around 20% of them non-productive. Of the roughly 400 genotyped donors, about 80% fell in the genetic ancestry cluster associated with self-reported Caucasian donors. Donor age, sex, ethnicity and CMV serostatus were collected together with the repertoire data. Along with the approximately 670-subject first cohort, a separate validation cohort of 120 different subjects was used. Typing coverage differed by locus: A, B, C, DRB1 and DQB1 were typed in roughly 620-640 donors, DQA1 in roughly 510, DPA1 in around 580, and DPB1 in around 440. General conclusions and limits of the study: Because HLA typing was missing for some donors at each locus, association tests included only the typed subset. A further reported finding was that TCR beta sequences accurately predicted the HLA-A and HLA-B alleles for most subjects in the first cohort. Correlated functional status among segregating V segments might be attributable to linkage disequilibrium, but an unknown experimental factor could not be ruled out. A later analysis found that most CMV-associated TCR beta chains appeared HLA-restricted, with HLA associations seemingly driven largely by CMV exposure. A group of highly shared sequence variants was considered likely to be a technical artifact of the sequencing pipeline. Across donors, most TCR sequences were observed very rarely, whereas some public TCRs were present in many individuals. For the cohort, immune exposure information was limited to CMV serostatus. The cohort was sequenced for TCR beta chains only, and without alpha or paired-chain data the features that could be detected were limited. In vitro tests confirmed that three of the cytomegalovirus-associated TCR beta chains recognize cytomegalovirus antigens. A later genetic analysis associated a missense DCLRE1C variant with V-gene and J-gene trimming of TCR beta chains, and an independent cohort replicated the association. Because counts were too low, roughly 16 rarely observed V segments, including chromosome 9 orphons, were left out of the earlier analysis of 587 of the donors. The classifier was reported to diagnose cytomegalovirus status with high specificity and sensitivity in both the original cohort and the validation cohort. According to the authors, the approach could potentially be generalized to other disease states and immunological phenotypes. A later analysis associated 15,000 or so TCR beta sequences with specific HLA alleles at a false discovery rate of 0.05. According to a later analysis, parvovirus B19, influenza, CMV and Epstein-Barr virus appeared linked to several top co-occurrence clusters. In an earlier analysis of approximately 590 of the donors, most TCR beta V segments were observed in productive rearrangements about 87% or about 30% of the time, broadly matching IMGT annotations. According to a later analysis, TCR association rates differed among HLA loci, with DRB1 alleles showing the most associated TCRs and HLA-C alleles showing the fewest. When HLA alleles, especially DR and DQ, strongly co-occurred, TCR associations were difficult to assign to individual alleles. The presence/absence analyses assumed that sequencing depth was roughly uniform across donors, and that assumption may not be true. According to a later genetic analysis, donors in an Asian-associated ancestry cluster had fewer N-insertions in productive TCRs than the approximately 650-donor mean. Some IMGT-functional V segments, including TRBV6-2 and TRBV6-3, could not be distinguished by the 87-base-pair reads and were therefore excluded. In a later analysis, HLA-associated TCR beta chains were found to be more clonally expanded and to have lower generation probabilities than equally common non-associated chains. The study listed 164 TCR beta chains as associated with cytomegalovirus.

Preparation of the library involved the immunoSEQ multiplex PCR assay. A mixture of 60 forward primers for TCR Vbeta segments and 13 reverse primers for TCR Jbeta segments was used in the multiplex PCR. A multiplex PCR assay on genomic DNA amplified the CDR3 region of rearranged TCR beta genes. The amplified TCR beta libraries were sequenced on the Illumina HiSeq System as 87-base-pair reads. The study's processing was this. In a later analysis, 80 million or so unique TCR beta chains were counted across the roughly 670 repertoires, and roughly 11 million of these chains were shared by at least two donors. Raw reads were error-corrected and collapsed into unique sequences with a nearest-neighbor algorithm that merged closely related sequences to remove PCR and sequencing errors. Alignment of CDR3 sequences to IMGT reference sequences was used to assign V, D and J gene segments. For a sequence to be retained, a match of at least six nucleotides was required to both a V gene segment and a J gene segment. Rearrangements were called productive when the CDR3 lacked stop codons and stayed in frame with V and J; all others were non-productive. Following IMGT convention, CDR3 was defined as the stretch from the second conserved V-encoded cysteine to the conserved J-encoded phenylalanine. Sequences without an unambiguous match to a single V gene segment were excluded from the earlier analysis of 450 to 650 of the donors. In an earlier analysis of approximately 590 of the donors, a V segment was called functional when productive rearrangements were above 56.7%, and segregating when the standard deviation between donors exceeded 5%. To diagnose cytomegalovirus status from the catalog of TCR beta chain sequences, a statistical classification framework was built. A later analysis assigned V and J genes by comparing TCR nucleotide sequences with IMGT/GENE-DB human TR gene sequences. A later analysis assigned CDR3 sequences and most-parsimonious VDJ recombination scenarios with the TCRdist pipeline. In a later analysis, every TCR beta chain was defined by the combination of its CDR3 amino acid sequence and its V-gene family, and reads without a unique V-gene family were dropped. A later analysis removed 550 to 650 highly shared, low-generation-probability nucleotide sequences to deal with suspected cross-contamination and a sequencing artifact. For each public chain, a later analysis derived a clonal expansion index from normalized ranks of inferred template counts within each repertoire. In a later analysis, generation probabilities were computed using a VDJ recombination model fitted to out-of-frame rearrangements, and the results were checked against IGoR. A later analysis scored TCR-TCR, TCR-HLA and TCR-CMV co-occurrence with hypergeometric tests, applying a repertoire-size bias correction to TCR pairs. In a later analysis, false discovery rates were estimated by permuting HLA or CMV assignments 20 times. In a later analysis, co-occurring TCRs were grouped using DBSCAN, and TCRdist sequence similarity was added for clustering within HLA-allele-positive subsets. Repertoires with fewer than 30,000 or more than 120,000 public chains, plus five repertoires with anomalous nucleotide sharing, were excluded from co-occurrence clustering. The table comes from immuneACCESS by way of TCRdb, which keeps in-frame sequences with V and J called. Part of the clones is missing from these tables; in studies checked, under half for an unresolved V gene and the rest for unknown reasons. V and J calls and clone size are as listed in that table; D and trimming were resolved from the DNA. The table for this sample lists tens of thousands of clones; 80% of them were counted only once. Together, the top ten hold 6% to 9.5% of the sample.

For this clone: No antigen is known for it. The sample holds no much larger clone one base away, and base qualities are not on file.

In total, 666 healthy bone marrow donors made up the cohort. All cohort members were sampled while nominally healthy, although unrecorded immune exposures were likely present. The donor was CMV seronegative and was included in the group of about 400 seronegative cohort members. Each donor provided a peripheral blood sample, and peripheral blood mononuclear cells were used for TCR beta sequencing. Genomic DNA was extracted from the blood cell samples with the Qiagen DNeasy Blood Extraction Kit. The CDR3 runs 15 amino acids, cysteine and phenylalanine included. Just CDR3 DNA is preserved here, 45 bases in frame from base 1. In the germline V gene, CDR1 corresponds to MGHRA and CDR2 to YSYEKL. After removal of 3 bases from V and 7 bases from J, the junction retains 8 bases not matched to a gene.

The sequence was collected from a man aged 25-45 years in good health and CMV-seronegative. The rearranged chain carries TRBV4-1 and TRBJ1-4, with 7 bases matching TRBD1. The sequencing input was PBMCs. The nucleotide sequence reads TGCGCCAGCAGCCAGACAGGGACCCCAGGTGAAAAACTGTTTTTT. Its translation reads: CASSQTGTPGEKLFF.